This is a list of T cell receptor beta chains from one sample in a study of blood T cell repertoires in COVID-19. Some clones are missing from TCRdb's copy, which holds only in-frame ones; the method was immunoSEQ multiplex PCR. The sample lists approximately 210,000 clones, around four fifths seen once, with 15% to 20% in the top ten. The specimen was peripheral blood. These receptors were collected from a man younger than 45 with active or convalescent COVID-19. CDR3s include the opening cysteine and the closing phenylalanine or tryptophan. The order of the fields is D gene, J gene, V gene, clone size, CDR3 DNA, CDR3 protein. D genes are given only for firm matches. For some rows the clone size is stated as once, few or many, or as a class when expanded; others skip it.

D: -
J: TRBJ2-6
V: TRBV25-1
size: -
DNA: TGTGCCAGCAGTGAAATAGGGGCTGGGGCCAACGTCCTGACTTTC
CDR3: CASSEIGAGANVLTF

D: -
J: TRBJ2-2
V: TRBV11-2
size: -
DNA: TGTGCCAGCGGTACAAGGCGGGCTCTACCCGGTACCGGGGAGCTGTTTTTT
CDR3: CASGTRRALPGTGELFF

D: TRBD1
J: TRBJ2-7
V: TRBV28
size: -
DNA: TGTGCCAGCCAAGCCGCGGGACAGGCCTCCTACGAGCAGTACTTC
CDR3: CASQAAGQASYEQYF

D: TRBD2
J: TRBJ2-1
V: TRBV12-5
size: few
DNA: TGTGCTAGTGGTTTGCTCTTAGCGGGAGGTGGTGAGCAGTTCTTC
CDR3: CASGLLLAGGGEQFF

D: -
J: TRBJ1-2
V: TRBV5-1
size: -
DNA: TGCGCCAGCAGCTTGGAGGCGGGCCCCCTCTATGGCTACACCTTC
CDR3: CASSLEAGPLYGYTF

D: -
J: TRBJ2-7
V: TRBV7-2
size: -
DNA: TGTGCCAGCAGCTTAGCGCGTAGGGGATCGGCTACTGAGCAGTACTTC
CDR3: CASSLARRGSATEQYF

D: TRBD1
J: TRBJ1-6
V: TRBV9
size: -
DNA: TGTGCCAGCAGCGTCCAGGGGGTTAGTTCACCCCTCCACTTT
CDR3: CASSVQGVSSPLHF

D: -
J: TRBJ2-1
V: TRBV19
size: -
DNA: TGTGCCAGTAGCCTATTCTCGCGAATCTACAATGAGCAGTTCTTC
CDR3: CASSLFSRIYNEQFF

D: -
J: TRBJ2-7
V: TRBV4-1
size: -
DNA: TGCGCCAGCAGCCCGTACCAACACAGTTCGGCCTACGAGCAGTACTTC
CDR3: CASSPYQHSSAYEQYF

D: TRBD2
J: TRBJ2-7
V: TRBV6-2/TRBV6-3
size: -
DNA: TGTGCCAGCAGTCTAGGGACTAGCGAGCAGTACTTC
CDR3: CASSLGTSEQYF

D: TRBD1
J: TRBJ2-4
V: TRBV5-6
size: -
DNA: TGTGCCAGCAGCTTAAGGGGGCTGGCCAAAAACATTCAGTACTTC
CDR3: CASSLRGLAKNIQYF

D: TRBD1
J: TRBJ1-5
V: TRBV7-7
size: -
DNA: TGTGCCAGCAGCCACGGACAGGGTGGACAGCCCCAGCATTTT
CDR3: CASSHGQGGQPQHF

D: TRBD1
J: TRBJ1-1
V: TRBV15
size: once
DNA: TGTGCCACCAGCAGGCAGGGGGGTGGAAACACTGAAGCTTTCTTT
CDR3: CATSRQGGGNTEAFF

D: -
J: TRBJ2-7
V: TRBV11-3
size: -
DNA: TGTGCCAGCAGCTCCTTAGCGGAGCCTTACGAGCAGTACTTC
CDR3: CASSSLAEPYEQYF

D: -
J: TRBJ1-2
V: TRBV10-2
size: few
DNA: TGCGCCAGCAGTGGGGGGGAGGATGGCTACACCTTC
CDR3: CASSGGEDGYTF

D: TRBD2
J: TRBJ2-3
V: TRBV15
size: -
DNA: TGTGCCACCAGATACTCCGGTCTAGCGGGCCCCCAAGTGTATTTT
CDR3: CATRYSGLAGPQVYF

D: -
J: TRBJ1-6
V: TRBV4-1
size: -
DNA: TGCGCCAGCAGCCACGGAGGGGAATATTCACCCCTCCACTTT
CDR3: CASSHGGEYSPLHF

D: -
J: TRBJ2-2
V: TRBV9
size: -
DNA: TGTGCCAGCAGCGGACCTGGACTAACCACCGGGGAGCTGTTTTTT
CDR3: CASSGPGLTTGELFF

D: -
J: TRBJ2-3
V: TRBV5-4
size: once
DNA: TGTGCCAGCAGCCCTAAAAACACAGATACGCAGTATTTT
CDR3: CASSPKNTDTQYF

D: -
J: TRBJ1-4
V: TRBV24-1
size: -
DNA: TGTGCCACCAGTGATCCTCGGACGGGGGGGGGCGAAAAACTGTTTTTT
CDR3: CATSDPRTGGGEKLFF

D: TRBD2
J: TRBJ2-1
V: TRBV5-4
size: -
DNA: TGTGCCAGCAGCTTGGGGGTCGGGACTAGCTACAATGAGCAGTTCTTC
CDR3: CASSLGVGTSYNEQFF

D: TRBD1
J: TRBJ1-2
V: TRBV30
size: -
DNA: TGTGCCTGCAGAACCTCCGGGACAGATTATGGCTACACCTTC
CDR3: CACRTSGTDYGYTF

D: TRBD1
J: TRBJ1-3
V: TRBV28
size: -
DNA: TGTGCCAGCAGTTTATTCGGACAGGGAACGCCCGAGGAGTTTGGAAACACCATATATTTT
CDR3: CASSLFGQGTPEEFGNTIYF

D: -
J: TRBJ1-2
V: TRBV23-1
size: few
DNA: TGCGCCAGCAGTCAATCGAGGGACACCCACAGGGCTACCTTC
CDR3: CASSQSRDTHRATF

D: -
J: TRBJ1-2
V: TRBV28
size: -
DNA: TGTGCCAGCAGAAAGGGGGGGGACTATGGCTACACCTTC
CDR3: CASRKGGDYGYTF

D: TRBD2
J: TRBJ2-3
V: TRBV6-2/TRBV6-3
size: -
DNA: TGTGCCAGCAGTTTCGGACTAGCGGGAGGAACCACAGATACGCAGTATTTT
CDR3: CASSFGLAGGTTDTQYF

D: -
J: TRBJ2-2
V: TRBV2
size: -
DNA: TGTGCCAGCAGTTACCGCCCGGGCGGGGAGCTGTTTTTT
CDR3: CASSYRPGGELFF

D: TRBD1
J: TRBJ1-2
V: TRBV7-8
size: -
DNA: TGTGCCAGCAGCCCTAGGGACAGGGGCGCTCCCGGGAACTATGGCTACACCTTC
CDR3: CASSPRDRGAPGNYGYTF

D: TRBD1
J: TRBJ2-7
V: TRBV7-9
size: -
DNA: TGTGCCAGCAGCCCTTGGGACAGGGCCTACGAGCAGTACTTC
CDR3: CASSPWDRAYEQYF